These T cell receptor beta chains were read from a single sample in a study of OX40 agonist ivuxolimab in advanced cancers. Repertoires were generated with immunoSEQ multiplex PCR, while TCRdb's copy carries only in-frame clones and drops some. The sample shows about 50,000 clones, around 80% of them seen only once. This material consisted of CD4+ or CD8+ T cells sorted from blood, taken in a trial of the OX40 agonist ivuxolimab. These receptors were obtained from an adult with an advanced solid tumor such as melanoma, head and neck, liver or kidney cancer. Both conserved end residues are part of each CDR3. Each record gives: V gene, CDR3 protein.

>TRBV10-1
CASSEYNEQFF
>TRBV11-2
CASSLGAYEQYF
>TRBV5-5
CASSLAELQETQYF
>TRBV5-1
CASSLVPGTSNEQFF
>TRBV6-5
CASSYGGKEAFF
>TRBV7-6
CASSIRDRTYNEQFF
>TRBV25-1
CASSEFGGAGETQYF
>TRBV28
CASSKAGGTDTQYF
>TRBV6-5
CASRREEGQETQYF
>TRBV23-1
CATYSGTGSHEQYF
>TRBV2
CASMRSGLQETQYF
>TRBV9
CASSPRVSESYEQYF